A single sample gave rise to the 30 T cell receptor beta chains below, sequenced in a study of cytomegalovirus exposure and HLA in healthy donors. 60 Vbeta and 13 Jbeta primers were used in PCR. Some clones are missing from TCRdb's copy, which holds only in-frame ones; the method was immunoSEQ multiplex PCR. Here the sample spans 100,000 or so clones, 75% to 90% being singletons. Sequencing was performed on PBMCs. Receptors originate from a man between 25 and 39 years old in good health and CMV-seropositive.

The CDR3 coding sequence is TGTGCCAGTAGTATAGATCTGGCAAGGGGTGCCTACGAGCAGTACTTC. Its protein is CASSIDLARGAYEQYF. This chain uses TRBV19 with TRBJ2-7; D might be TRBD1 (5 bases). Germline CDR1 reads LNHDA; CDR2 reads SQIVND (reference sequence). The V gene lost 0 bases and the J gene lost 2 bases, with 14 bases spanning the gap. The CDR3 sequence is 16 residues long.

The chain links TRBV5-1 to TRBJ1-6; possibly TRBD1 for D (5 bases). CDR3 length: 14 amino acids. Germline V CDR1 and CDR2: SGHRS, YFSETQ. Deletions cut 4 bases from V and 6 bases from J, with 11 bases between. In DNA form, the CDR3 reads TGCGCCAGCAGCCTGGACATGGTTAATTCACCCCTCCACTTT. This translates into CASSLDMVNSPLHF.

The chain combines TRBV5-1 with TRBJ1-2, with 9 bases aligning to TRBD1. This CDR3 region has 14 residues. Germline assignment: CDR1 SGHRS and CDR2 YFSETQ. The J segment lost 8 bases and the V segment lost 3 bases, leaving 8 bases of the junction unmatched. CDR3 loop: CASSSGQGVGGYTF. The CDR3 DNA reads TGCGCCAGCAGCTCGGGACAGGGCGTTGGGGGCTACACCTTC.

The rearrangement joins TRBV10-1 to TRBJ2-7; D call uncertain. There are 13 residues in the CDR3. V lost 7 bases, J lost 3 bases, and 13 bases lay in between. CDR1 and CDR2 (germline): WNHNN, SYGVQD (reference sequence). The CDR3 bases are TGCGCCAGCACAAGAACTGGTTTCTACGAGCAGTACTTC. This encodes CASTRTGFYEQYF.

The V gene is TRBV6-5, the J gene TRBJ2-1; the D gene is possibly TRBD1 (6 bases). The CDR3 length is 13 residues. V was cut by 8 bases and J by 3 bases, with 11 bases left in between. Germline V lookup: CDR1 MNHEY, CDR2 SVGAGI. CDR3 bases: TGTGCCAGCGGTCGGACAGACTACAATGAGCAGTTCTTC. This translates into CASGRTDYNEQFF.

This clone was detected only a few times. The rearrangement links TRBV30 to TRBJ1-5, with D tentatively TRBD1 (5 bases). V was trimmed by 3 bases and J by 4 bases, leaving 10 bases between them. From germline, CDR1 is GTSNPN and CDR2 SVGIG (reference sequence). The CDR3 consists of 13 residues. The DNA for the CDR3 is TGTGCCTGGAGCCCGGGGGGAAATCAGCCCCAGCATTTT. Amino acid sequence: CAWSPGGNQPQHF.

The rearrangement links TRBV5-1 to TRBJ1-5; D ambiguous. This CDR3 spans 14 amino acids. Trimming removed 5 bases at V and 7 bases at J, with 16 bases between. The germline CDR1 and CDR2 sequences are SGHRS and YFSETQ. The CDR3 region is CASSLGGFEQPQHF. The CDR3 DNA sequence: TGCGCCAGCAGTCTAGGAGGGTTTGAGCAGCCCCAGCATTTT. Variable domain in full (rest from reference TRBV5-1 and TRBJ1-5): KAGVTQTPRYLIKTRGQQVTLSCSPISGHRSVSWYQQTPGQGLQFLFEYFSETQRNKGNFPGRFSGRQFSNSRSEMNVSTLELGDSALYLCASSLGGFEQPQHFGDGTRLSIL.

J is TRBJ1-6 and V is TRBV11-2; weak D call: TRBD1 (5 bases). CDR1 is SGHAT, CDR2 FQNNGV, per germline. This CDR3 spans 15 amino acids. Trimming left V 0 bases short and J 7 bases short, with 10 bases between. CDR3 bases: TGTGCCAGCAGCTTAGAGGGGCCAGGGAATTCACCCCTCCACTTT. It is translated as CASSLEGPGNSPLHF.

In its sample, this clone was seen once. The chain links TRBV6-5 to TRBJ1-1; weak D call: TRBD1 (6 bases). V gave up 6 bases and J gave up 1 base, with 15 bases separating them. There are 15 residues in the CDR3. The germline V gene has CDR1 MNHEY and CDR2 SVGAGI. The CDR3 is CASRNLQGGNTEAFF. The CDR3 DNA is TGTGCCAGCAGAAACCTACAGGGCGGGAACACTGAAGCTTTCTTT.

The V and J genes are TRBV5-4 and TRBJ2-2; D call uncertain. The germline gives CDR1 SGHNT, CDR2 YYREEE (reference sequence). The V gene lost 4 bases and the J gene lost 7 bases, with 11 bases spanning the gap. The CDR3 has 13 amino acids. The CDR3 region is CASSPTFDGELFF. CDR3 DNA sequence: TGTGCCAGCAGCCCTACCTTCGACGGGGAGCTGTTTTTT. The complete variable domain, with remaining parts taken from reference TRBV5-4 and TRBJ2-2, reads ETGVTQSPTHLIKTRGQQVTLRCSSQSGHNTVSWYQQALGQGPQFIFQYYREEENGRGNFPPRFSGLQFPNYSSELNVNALELDDSALYLCASSPTFDGELFFGEGSRLTVL.

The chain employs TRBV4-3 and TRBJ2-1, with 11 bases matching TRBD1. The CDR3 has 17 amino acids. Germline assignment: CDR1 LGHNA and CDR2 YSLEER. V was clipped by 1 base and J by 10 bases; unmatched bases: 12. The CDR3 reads CASSQGVRTGGSGEQFF. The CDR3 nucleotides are TGCGCCAGCAGCCAAGGGGTTAGGACAGGGGGCAGCGGGGAGCAGTTCTTC.

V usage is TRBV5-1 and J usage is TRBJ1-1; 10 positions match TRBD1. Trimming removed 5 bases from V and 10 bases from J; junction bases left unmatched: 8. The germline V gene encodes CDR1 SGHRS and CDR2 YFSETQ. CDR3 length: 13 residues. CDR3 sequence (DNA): TGCGCCAGCAGTTCCGGGACAGGGGACGGAGCTTTCTTT. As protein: CASSSGTGDGAFF. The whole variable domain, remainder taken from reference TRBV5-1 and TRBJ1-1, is KAGVTQTPRYLIKTRGQQVTLSCSPISGHRSVSWYQQTPGQGLQFLFEYFSETQRNKGNFPGRFSGRQFSNSRSEMNVSTLELGDSALYLCASSSGTGDGAFFGQGTRLTVV.

The CDR3 loop is CASTSGEVVQPQHF. As DNA, the CDR3 is TGTGCCAGCACATCGGGTGAGGTAGTGCAGCCCCAGCATTTT. The chain is built from TRBV2 and TRBJ1-5, with no clear D. CDR3 length: 14 amino acids. Deletions cut 7 bases from V and 7 bases from J, with 17 bases between. CDR1 is SNHLY, CDR2 FYNNEI, per germline. Full variable domain (rest looked up from reference TRBV2 and TRBJ1-5): EPEVTQTPSHQVTQMGQEVILRCVPISNHLYFYWYRQILGQKVEFLVSFYNNEISEKSEIFDDQFSVERPDGSNFTLKIRSTKLEDSAMYFCASTSGEVVQPQHFGDGTRLSIL.

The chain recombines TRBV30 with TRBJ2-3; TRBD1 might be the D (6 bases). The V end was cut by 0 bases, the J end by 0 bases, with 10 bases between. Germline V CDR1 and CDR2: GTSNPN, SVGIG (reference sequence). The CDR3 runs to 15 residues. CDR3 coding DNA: TGTGCCTGGAGTGTGATGCAGGGGAGCACAGATACGCAGTATTTT. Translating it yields CAWSVMQGSTDTQYF.

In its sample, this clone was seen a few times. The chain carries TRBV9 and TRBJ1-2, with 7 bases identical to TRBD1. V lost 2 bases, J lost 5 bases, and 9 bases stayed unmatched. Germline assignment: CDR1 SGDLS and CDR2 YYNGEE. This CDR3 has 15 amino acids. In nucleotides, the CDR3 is TGTGCCAGCAGCGTCGCAGGGGGTCTCGGGTATGGCTACACCTTC. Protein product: CASSVAGGLGYGYTF.

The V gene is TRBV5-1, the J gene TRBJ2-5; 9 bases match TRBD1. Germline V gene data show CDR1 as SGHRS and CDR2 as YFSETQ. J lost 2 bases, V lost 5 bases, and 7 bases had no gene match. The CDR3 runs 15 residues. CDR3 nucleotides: TGCGCCAGCAGGGACCCACAGGGGGCGCAAGAGACCCAGTACTTC. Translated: CASRDPQGAQETQYF.

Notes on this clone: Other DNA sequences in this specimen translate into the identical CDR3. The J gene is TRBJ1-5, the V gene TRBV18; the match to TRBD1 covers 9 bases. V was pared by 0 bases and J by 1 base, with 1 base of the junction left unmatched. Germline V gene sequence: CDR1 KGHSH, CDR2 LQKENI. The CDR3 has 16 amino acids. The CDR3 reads CASSPPGTGSNQPQHF. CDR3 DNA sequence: TGTGCCAGCTCACCACCCGGGACAGGGAGCAATCAGCCCCAGCATTTT.

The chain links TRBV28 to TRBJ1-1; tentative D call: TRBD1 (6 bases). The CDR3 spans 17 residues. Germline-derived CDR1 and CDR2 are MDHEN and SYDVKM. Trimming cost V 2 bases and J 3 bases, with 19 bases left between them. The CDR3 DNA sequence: TGTGCCAGCAGTTTAAAAGCCATAGGGGAGGGGGACACTGAAGCTTTCTTT. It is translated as CASSLKAIGEGDTEAFF.

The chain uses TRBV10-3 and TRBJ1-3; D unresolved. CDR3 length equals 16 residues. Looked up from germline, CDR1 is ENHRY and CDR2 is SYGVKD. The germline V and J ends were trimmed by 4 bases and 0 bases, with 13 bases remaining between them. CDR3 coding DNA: TGTGCCATCAGTGGGGCCGAGGGAAGCTCTGGAAACACCATATATTTT. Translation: CAISGAEGSSGNTIYF.

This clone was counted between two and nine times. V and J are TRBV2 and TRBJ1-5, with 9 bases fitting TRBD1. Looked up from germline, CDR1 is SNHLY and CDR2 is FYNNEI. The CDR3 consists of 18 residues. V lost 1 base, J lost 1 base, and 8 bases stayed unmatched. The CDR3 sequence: CASSEGGQGWYSNQPQHF. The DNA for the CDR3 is TGTGCCAGCAGTGAAGGGGGACAGGGCTGGTACAGCAATCAGCCCCAGCATTTT.

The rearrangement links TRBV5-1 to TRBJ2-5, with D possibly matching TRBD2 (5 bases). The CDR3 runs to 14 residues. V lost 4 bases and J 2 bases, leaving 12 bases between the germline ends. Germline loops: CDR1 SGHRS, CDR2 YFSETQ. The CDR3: CASSVSDPQETQYF. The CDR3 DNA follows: TGCGCCAGCAGCGTTAGCGACCCTCAAGAGACCCAGTACTTC.

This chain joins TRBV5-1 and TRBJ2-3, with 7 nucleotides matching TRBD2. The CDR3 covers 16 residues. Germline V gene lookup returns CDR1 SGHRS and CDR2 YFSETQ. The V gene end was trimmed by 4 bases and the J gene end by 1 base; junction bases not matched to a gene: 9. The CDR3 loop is CASSRSGSGGTDTQYF. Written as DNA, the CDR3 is TGCGCCAGCAGCCGCTCGGGGAGCGGGGGCACAGATACGCAGTATTTT.

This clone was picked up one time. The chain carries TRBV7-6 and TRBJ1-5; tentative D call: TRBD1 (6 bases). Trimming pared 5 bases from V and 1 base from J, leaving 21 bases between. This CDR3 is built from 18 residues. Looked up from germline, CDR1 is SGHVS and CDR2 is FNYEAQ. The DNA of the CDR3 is TGTGCCAGCAGCCAAACCATGGGGGCAGCCCCGAGCAATCAGCCCCAGCATTTT. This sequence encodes CASSQTMGAAPSNQPQHF.

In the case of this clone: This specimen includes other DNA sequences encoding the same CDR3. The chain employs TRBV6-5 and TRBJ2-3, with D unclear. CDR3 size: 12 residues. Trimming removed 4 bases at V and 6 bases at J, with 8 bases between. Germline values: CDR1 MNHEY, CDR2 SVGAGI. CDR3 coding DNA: TGTGCCAGCAGTTCCCCCCGGGATACGCAGTATTTT. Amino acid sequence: CASSSPRDTQYF.

CDR3 bases: TGTGCCAGCAGTTCGGGCAGGGGGCGCGGAGATACGCAGTATTTT. Translated: CASSSGRGRGDTQYF. This chain links TRBV27 with TRBJ2-3; 8 positions match TRBD1. V shed 4 bases, J shed 5 bases, and the junction held 8 bases outside the gene matches. This CDR3 spans 15 amino acids. Germline V gives CDR1 MNHEY, CDR2 SMNVEV (reference sequence).

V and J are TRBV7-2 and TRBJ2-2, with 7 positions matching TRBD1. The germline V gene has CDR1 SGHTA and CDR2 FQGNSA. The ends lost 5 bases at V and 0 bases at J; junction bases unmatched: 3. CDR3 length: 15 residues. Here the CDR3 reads CASSLQGPNTGELFF. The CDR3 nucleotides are TGTGCCAGCAGCCTACAGGGGCCGAACACCGGGGAGCTGTTTTTT. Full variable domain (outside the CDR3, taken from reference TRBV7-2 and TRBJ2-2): GAGVSQSPSNKVTEKGKDVELRCDPISGHTALYWYRQSLGQGLEFLIYFQGNSAPDKSGLPSDRFSAERTGGSVSTLTIQRTQQEDSAVYLCASSLQGPNTGELFFGEGSRLTVL.

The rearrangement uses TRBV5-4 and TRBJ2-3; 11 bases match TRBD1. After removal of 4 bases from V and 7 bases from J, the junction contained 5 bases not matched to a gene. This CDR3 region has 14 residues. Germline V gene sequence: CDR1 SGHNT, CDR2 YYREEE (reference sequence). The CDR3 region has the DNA TGTGCCAGCAGCCAGGACAGGGGGCTTAATACGCAGTATTTT. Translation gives CASSQDRGLNTQYF.

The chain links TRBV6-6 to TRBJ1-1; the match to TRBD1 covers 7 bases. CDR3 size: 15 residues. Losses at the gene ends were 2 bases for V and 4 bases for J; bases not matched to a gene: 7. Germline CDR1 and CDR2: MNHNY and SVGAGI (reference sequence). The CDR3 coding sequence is TGTGCCAGCAGTTACCCCGGGACAGTAGGCACTGAAGCTTTCTTT. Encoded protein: CASSYPGTVGTEAFF.

The CDR3 DNA follows: TGTGCCAGCGCTACCCCCCACAGGGGGAATATCTCCAATGAGCAGTTCTTC. It specifies CASATPHRGNISNEQFF. The J gene is TRBJ2-1, the V gene TRBV27, with 8 bases that match TRBD1. In germline, CDR1 is MNHEY, CDR2 SMNVEV (reference sequence). Trimming took 8 bases from V and 6 from J; bases not matched to a gene: 18. This CDR3 is built from 17 residues.

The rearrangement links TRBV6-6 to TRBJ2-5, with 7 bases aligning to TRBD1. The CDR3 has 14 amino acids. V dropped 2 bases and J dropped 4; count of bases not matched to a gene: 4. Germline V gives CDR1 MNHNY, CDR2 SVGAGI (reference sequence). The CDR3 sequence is CASSYDRGPETQYF. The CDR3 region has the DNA TGTGCCAGCAGTTACGATAGGGGGCCAGAGACCCAGTACTTC.